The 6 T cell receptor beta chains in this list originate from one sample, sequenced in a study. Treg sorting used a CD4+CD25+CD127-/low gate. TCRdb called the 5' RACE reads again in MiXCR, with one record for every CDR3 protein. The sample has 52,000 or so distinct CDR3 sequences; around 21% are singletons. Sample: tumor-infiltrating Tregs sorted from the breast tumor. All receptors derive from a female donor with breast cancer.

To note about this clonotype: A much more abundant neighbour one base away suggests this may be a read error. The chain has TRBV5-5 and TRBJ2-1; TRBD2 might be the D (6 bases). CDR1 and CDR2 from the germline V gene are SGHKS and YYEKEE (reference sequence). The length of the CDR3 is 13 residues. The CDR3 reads CASSFRPTREQSF. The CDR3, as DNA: TGTGCCAGCAGCTTCCGTCCCACCCGGGAGCAGTCCTTC.

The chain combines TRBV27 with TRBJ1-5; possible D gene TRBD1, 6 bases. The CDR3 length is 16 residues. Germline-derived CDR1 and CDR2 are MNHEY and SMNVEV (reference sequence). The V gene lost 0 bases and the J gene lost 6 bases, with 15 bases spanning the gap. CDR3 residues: CASSLSAGGDGQPQHF. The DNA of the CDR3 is TGTGCCAGCAGTTTATCGGCGGGGGGCGACGGTCAGCCCCAGCATTTT.

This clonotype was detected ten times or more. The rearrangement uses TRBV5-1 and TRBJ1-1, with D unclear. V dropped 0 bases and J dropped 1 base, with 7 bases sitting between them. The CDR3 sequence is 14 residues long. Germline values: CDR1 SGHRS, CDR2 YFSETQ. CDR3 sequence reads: CASSLGKSNTEAFF. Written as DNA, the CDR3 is TGCGCCAGCAGCTTGGGAAAATCGAACACTGAAGCTTTCTTT.

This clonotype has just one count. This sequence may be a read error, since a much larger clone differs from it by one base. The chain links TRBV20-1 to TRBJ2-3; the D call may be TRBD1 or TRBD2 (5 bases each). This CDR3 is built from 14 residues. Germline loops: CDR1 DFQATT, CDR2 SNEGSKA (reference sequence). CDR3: CSARIPASTGTQYF. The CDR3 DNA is TGCAGTGCACGGATCCCGGCTAGCACAGGTACGCAGTATTTT.

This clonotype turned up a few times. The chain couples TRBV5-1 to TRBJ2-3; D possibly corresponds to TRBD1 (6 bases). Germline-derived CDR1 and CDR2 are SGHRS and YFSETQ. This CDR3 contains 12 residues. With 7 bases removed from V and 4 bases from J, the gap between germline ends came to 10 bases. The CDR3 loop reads CASATGSDTQYF. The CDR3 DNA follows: TGCGCCAGCGCCACAGGGTCAGATACGCAGTATTTT. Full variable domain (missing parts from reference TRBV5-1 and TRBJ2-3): KAGVTQTPRYLIKTRGQQVTLSCSPISGHRSVSWYQQTPGQGLQFLFEYFSETQRNKGNFPGRFSGRQFSNSRSEMNVSTLELGDSALYLCASATGSDTQYFGPGTRLTVL.

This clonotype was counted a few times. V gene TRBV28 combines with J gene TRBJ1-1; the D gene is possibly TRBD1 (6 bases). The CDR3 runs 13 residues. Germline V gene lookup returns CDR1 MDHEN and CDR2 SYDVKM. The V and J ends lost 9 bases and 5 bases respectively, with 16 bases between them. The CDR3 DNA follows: TGTGCCAGTACGGGACATTTAAGGACTGAAGCTTTCTTT. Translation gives CASTGHLRTEAFF.